This passage covers 22 T cell receptor beta chains from one sample sequenced in a study of siplizumab effects on memory and regulatory T cells. Using immunoSEQ multiplex PCR, the repertoire was profiled, and TCRdb retains in-frame clones only, with some absent. The table has around 87,000 clones, around 90% seen once. Sequenced: CD4+ T cells sorted from blood. The receptors shown here come from a human donor in good health.

V gene TRBV2 combines with J gene TRBJ1-2, with TRBD1 matching 7 bases. Germline V lookup: CDR1 SNHLY, CDR2 FYNNEI. V trimming: 6 bases; J trimming: 7 bases; junction bases outside the gene matches: 11. CDR3 length: 14 amino acids. The CDR3 nucleotides read TGTGCCAGCAGATCCGACAGGGATAACGGTGGCTACACCTTC. Protein product: CASRSDRDNGGYTF.

This chain uses TRBV29-1 with TRBJ2-2, with D possibly TRBD2 on 6 matching bases. Between the trimmed V and J ends, which lost 7 bases and 6 bases, there was a span of 30 bases. The CDR3 has 18 amino acids. Looked up from germline, CDR1 is SQVTM and CDR2 is ANQGSEA. The CDR3 loop is CSAVRTVGEDFFAGELFF. As DNA, the CDR3 is TGCAGCGCTGTAAGGACCGTGGGGGAGGACTTTTTCGCCGGGGAGCTGTTTTTT.

The chain joins TRBV7-2 to TRBJ1-2; D call uncertain. With 1 base removed from V and 0 bases from J, the gap between germline ends came to 9 bases. From germline, CDR1 is SGHTA and CDR2 FQGNSA. This CDR3 contains 15 residues. The DNA of the CDR3 is TGTGCCAGCAGCTTAGTGGCAGGTCCTAACTATGGCTACACCTTC. The encoded protein is CASSLVAGPNYGYTF.

The chain employs TRBV11-3 and TRBJ2-5; 12 bases are shared with TRBD2. There are 13 residues in the CDR3. V was pared by 6 bases and J by 14 bases, with 10 bases of the junction left unmatched. Germline V gene lookup returns CDR1 SGHNT and CDR2 YENEEA. CDR3 protein: CASSASGRAPFYF. Written as DNA, the CDR3 is TGTGCCAGCAGTGCTAGCGGGAGGGCCCCGTTTTACTTC.

J is TRBJ2-3 and V is TRBV30, with TRBD1 identical over 9 bases. The trim removed 1 base at V and 3 bases at J, leaving 5 bases unmatched. The CDR3 covers 15 residues. Germline V CDR1 and CDR2: GTSNPN, SVGIG (reference sequence). The CDR3 reads CAWSGWDRATDTQYF. The CDR3 DNA sequence: TGTGCCTGGAGTGGATGGGACAGGGCAACAGATACGCAGTATTTT.

The chain recombines TRBV7-3 with TRBJ2-7; D gene unclear. V lost 1 base and J lost 7, with 11 bases in between. The CDR3 has 13 amino acids. Germline V CDR1 and CDR2: SGHTA, FQGTGA. The CDR3 DNA is TGTGCCAGCAGCTTAATGTCTGGGTGGGAGCAGTACTTC. Its protein product is CASSLMSGWEQYF.

This clone showed up just once. This sequence joins TRBV29-1 and TRBJ2-3; D uncertain. Deletions cut 7 bases from V and 0 bases from J, with 5 bases between. This CDR3 comprises 11 residues. Germline V gives CDR1 SQVTM, CDR2 ANQGSEA. In nucleotides, the CDR3 is TGCAGCGGCACTAGCACAGATACGCAGTATTTT. Its translation is CSGTSTDTQYF.

The chain joins TRBV19 to TRBJ2-5; 11 nucleotides line up with TRBD2. Trimming took 6 bases from V and 4 from J; bases not matched to a gene: 1. Per the germline V gene, CDR1 is LNHDA and CDR2 is SQIVND (reference sequence). This CDR3 contains 13 residues. This chain's CDR3 is CASSGLAGETQYF. The CDR3 nucleotides are TGTGCCAGTAGCGGACTAGCGGGAGAGACCCAGTACTTC.

This chain uses TRBV11-3 with TRBJ1-1; 7 nucleotides match TRBD1. J gave up 1 base and V 5 bases, and 4 bases lay outside the gene matches. Per the germline V gene, CDR1 is SGHNT and CDR2 is YENEEA. The CDR3 extends over 14 amino acids. The CDR3 coding sequence is TGTGCCAGCAGCCAAAGGACAGGGAACACTGAAGCTTTCTTT. Its translation is CASSQRTGNTEAFF.

V is TRBV10-3 and J is TRBJ1-1; TRBD1 matches at 8 bases. V dropped 0 bases and J dropped 6; count of bases not matched to a gene: 6. Germline lookup yields CDR1 ENHRY and CDR2 SYGVKD. The CDR3 runs 15 residues. The CDR3 bases are TGTGCCATCAGTGAGTCCCCCAGGACAGGGCCTGAAGCTTTCTTT. Translation gives CAISESPRTGPEAFF.

This rearrangement joins TRBV19 to TRBJ1-3, with 10 bases that match TRBD1. Germline loops: CDR1 LNHDA, CDR2 SQIVND (reference sequence). The CDR3 is made up of 15 amino acids. V dropped 3 bases and J dropped 7; count of bases not matched to a gene: 6. CDR3 nucleotides: TGTGCCAGTAGTATTCCGGACAGGGGGAGCAACACCATATATTTT. It specifies CASSIPDRGSNTIYF.

This clone was seen only once. This chain connects TRBV20-1 to TRBJ2-5; no clear D. Trimming removed 5 bases at V and 5 bases at J, with 9 bases between. The CDR3 runs 11 residues. In germline, CDR1 is DFQATT, CDR2 SNEGSKA (reference sequence). DNA of the CDR3: TGCAGTGCTGCCTACGGGGAGACCCAGTACTTC. It codes for CSAAYGETQYF.

The chain employs TRBV28 and TRBJ2-3; 8 bases are shared with TRBD2. Trimming took 2 bases from V and 1 from J; bases not matched to a gene: 5. Germline V gives CDR1 MDHEN, CDR2 SYDVKM. This CDR3 contains 16 residues. The CDR3 sequence: CASSLNGAGGTDTQYF. CDR3 nucleotides: TGTGCCAGCAGTTTAAACGGAGCGGGAGGCACAGATACGCAGTATTTT.

The chain employs TRBV19 and TRBJ1-2; 10 bases map to TRBD1. The CDR3 loop spans 14 amino acids. The germline gives CDR1 LNHDA, CDR2 SQIVND (reference sequence). With 3 bases clipped from V and 5 bases from J, the junction kept 3 bases outside the gene matches. CDR3 region: CASSIGTGDYGYTF. The CDR3 DNA sequence: TGTGCCAGTAGTATCGGGACAGGGGATTATGGCTACACCTTC.

V usage is TRBV4-1 and J usage is TRBJ2-7, with D perhaps matching TRBD1 (6 bases). The germline V gene encodes CDR1 MGHRA and CDR2 YSYEKL. CDR3 length: 14 residues. V lost 3 bases to trimming and J lost 1 base, with 10 bases between them. The CDR3 coding sequence is TGCGCCAGCAGCCAGGGACAAGGATCCTACGAGCAGTACTTC. Its translation is CASSQGQGSYEQYF.

V and J are TRBV19 and TRBJ2-1, with D tentatively TRBD1 (6 bases). Germline CDR1 reads LNHDA; CDR2 reads SQIVND (reference sequence). Trimming took off 0 bases at V and 5 bases at J, with 11 bases between the two ends. The CDR3 spans 15 residues. The CDR3 region is CASSIEGGQNNEQFF. As DNA, the CDR3 is TGTGCCAGTAGTATAGAGGGTGGACAGAACAATGAGCAGTTCTTC.

The chain links TRBV5-1 to TRBJ2-7; D ambiguous. The CDR3 extends over 14 amino acids. V was pared by 0 bases and J by 6 bases, with 13 bases between. Germline V gene sequence: CDR1 SGHRS, CDR2 YFSETQ. The chain's CDR3 is CASSLAANPSEQYF. In DNA form, the CDR3 reads TGCGCCAGCAGCTTGGCAGCAAACCCATCCGAGCAGTACTTC.

The chain is built from TRBV30 and TRBJ2-3; 10 bases align to TRBD2. CDR1 is GTSNPN, CDR2 SVGIG, per germline (reference sequence). This CDR3 comprises 16 residues. V was clipped by 5 bases and J by 3 bases; unmatched bases: 11. The CDR3 nucleotides are TGTGCCTGGTGTCGGTCTAGCGGGAGCGGAACAGATACGCAGTATTTT. The encoded protein is CAWCRSSGSGTDTQYF.

The chain carries TRBV10-3 and TRBJ2-7; 8 nucleotides match TRBD1. V gave up 0 bases and J gave up 4 bases; unmatched junction bases: 2. The CDR3 spans 14 residues. The germline V gene encodes CDR1 ENHRY and CDR2 SYGVKD. CDR3 region: CAISESGQGYEQYF. In DNA form, the CDR3 reads TGTGCCATCAGTGAGTCCGGACAGGGTTACGAGCAGTACTTC.

The rearrangement links TRBV28 to TRBJ2-3; TRBD1 matches 10 bases. This CDR3 comprises 15 residues. CDR1 is MDHEN, CDR2 SYDVKM, per germline. J lost 3 bases, V lost 7 bases, and 7 bases had no gene match. Here the CDR3 DNA reads TGTGCCAGCAAATGGGACAGGGGCGAGACAGATACGCAGTATTTT. Its protein is CASKWDRGETDTQYF.

The rearrangement uses TRBV14 and TRBJ2-7; 10 nucleotides match TRBD2. The J segment lost 1 base and the V segment lost 8 bases, leaving 5 bases of the junction unmatched. CDR1 and CDR2 from the germline V gene are SGHDN and FVKESK. The CDR3 consists of 14 residues. CDR3 in amino acids: CASGLAGASYEQYF. The DNA of the CDR3 is TGTGCCAGCGGGCTAGCGGGAGCGTCCTACGAGCAGTACTTC.

Of note for this clone: One end of the junction fails to match germline, which may point to a read error. The J gene is TRBJ2-1, the V gene TRBV7-7; D is unresolved. Looked up from germline, CDR1 is SSHAT and CDR2 is FNYEAQ (reference sequence). The CDR3 is 14 amino acids. The DNA for the CDR3 is TGTGCTAGCAGCCTGGAGATGGGGAACAATGAGCAGTTCTTC. It codes for CASSLEMGNNEQFF.